This TCR beta chain is drawn from a study of blood T cell repertoires in COVID-19. Authors' analysis steps: How many nucleated cells were present was estimated from reference gene primer amplification. Data came from immunoSEQ multiplex PCR; TCRdb stores just in-frame clones and leaves some out. V, J and clone size were drawn from that table, and D and trimming were deduced from the DNA. The table shows hundreds of thousands of clones, with roughly 90% occurring only once. The CDR3 sequence is 15 residues long. Germline lookup yields CDR1 MNHEY and CDR2 SVGAGI. V lost 8 bases and J 2 bases, leaving 16 bases between the germline ends. The cohort comprised adults aged about 18 to 90 years residing in 20 to 25 US areas. Cohorts were based on clinical histories the participants reported.

The V and J genes are TRBV6-5 and TRBJ2-1; TRBD1 is a possible D gene (5 bases). The source material was PBMCs or T cells enriched from blood (not recorded which). The clonotype originates from a woman aged 30 to 39 with acute COVID-19. CDR3 nucleotide sequence: TGTGCCAGCGGGGCCTTGGCAGGCCCCTACAATGAGCAGTTCTTC. The encoded protein is CASGALAGPYNEQFF.